This T cell receptor (beta chain) is from a study of control samples from healthy donors and cancer patients. The CDR3 is made up of 12 amino acids. In germline, CDR1 is SEHNR, CDR2 FQNEAQ (reference sequence). V lost 11 bases to trimming and J lost 6 bases, with 16 bases between them. Sequencing used immunoSEQ multiplex PCR; TCRdb keeps in-frame clones, though not all of them. The sample includes 140,000 or so clones, about 93% of them seen just once. V usage is TRBV7-9 and J usage is TRBJ1-1, with D uncertain. This TCR was recovered from a man aged 60 to 75 with colorectal cancer. Sequenced sample: PBMCs. CDR3 amino acids: CALRGEGSEAFF. DNA for the CDR3: TGTGCCCTGCGGGGTGAAGGGTCTGAAGCTTTCTTT.